The clone carrying this TCR beta chain was seen a handful of times. One entry per CDR3 protein results from TCRdb running MiXCR on the PCR reads. Of under 100,000 distinct CDR3 sequences in the sample, around 50% were seen once. CDR1 SGHAT and CDR2 FQNNGV come from the germline V gene. The length of the CDR3 is 14 residues. The V segment lost 5 bases and the J segment 6 bases; nucleotides outside the gene matches: 8. The sample comes from a study of CDR3 diversity in severe acne. The V call is TRBV11-2, the J call TRBJ2-7; 9 nucleotides match TRBD1. Input material: blood. This TCR derives from a male donor in good health, serving as a control. The CDR3 here is CASSVSTGGSEQYF. In DNA form, the CDR3 reads TGTGCCAGCAGCGTATCGACAGGGGGTAGCGAGCAGTACTTC.